This T cell receptor (beta chain) was identified during a study of cytotoxic CD8 clonotypes in ibrutinib-treated CLL. Turning to the study itself: Once patients had received a median about eleven months of treatment, range 6 to 36, response samples were obtained.

CDR1 is MNHEY and CDR2 is SMNVEV in the germline V gene (reference sequence). The CDR3 consists of 14 residues. J gave up 6 bases and V 4 bases, and 6 bases lay outside the gene matches. Comments on this clone: The antigen is undetermined.

General study results and limits: Treatment saw public clonotypes, which were uncommon, either contract or stay stable. The study found clonality rose at ibrutinib response, then fell toward baseline at progression.

Investigators sought sequencing depths of between 1 in 200,000 and 1 in 1 million T cells. TCRdb's table, derived via immunoSEQ multiplex PCR, lists solely in-frame clones and lacks some. The sample has 100,000 to 150,000 clones, approximately 85% seen once. Sample: PBMCs, taken after 24 months of ibrutinib treatment. This clonotype was obtained from a human donor with chronic lymphocytic leukemia. This chain joins TRBV27 and TRBJ2-5, with 9 bases aligning to TRBD1. The CDR3 loop is CASSSPDRGKTQYF. In DNA form, the CDR3 reads TGTGCCAGCAGTTCCCCCGACAGGGGGAAGACCCAGTACTTC.